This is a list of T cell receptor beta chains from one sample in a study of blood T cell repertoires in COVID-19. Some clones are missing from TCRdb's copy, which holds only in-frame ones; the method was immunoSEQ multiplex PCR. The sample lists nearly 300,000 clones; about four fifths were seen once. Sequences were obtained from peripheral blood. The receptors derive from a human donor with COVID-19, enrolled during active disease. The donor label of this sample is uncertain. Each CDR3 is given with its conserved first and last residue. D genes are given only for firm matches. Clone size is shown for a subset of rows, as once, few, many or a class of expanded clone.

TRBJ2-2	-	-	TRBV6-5	TGTGCCAGCAACCCCCTAGCCGAGAACACCGGGGAGCTGTTTTTT	CASNPLAENTGELFF
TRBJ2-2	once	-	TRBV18	TGTGCCAGCTCACCACCTAGCGGGAACACCGGGGAGCTGTTTTTT	CASSPPSGNTGELFF
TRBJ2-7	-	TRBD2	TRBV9	TGTGCCAGCGGGGGGATCGGACTAGCGGGGTTGTACGAGCAGTACTTC	CASGGIGLAGLYEQYF
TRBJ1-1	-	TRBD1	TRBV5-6	TGTGCCAGCAGCCGACAGGGGGCGGGGGGCACTGAAGCTTTCTTT	CASSRQGAGGTEAFF
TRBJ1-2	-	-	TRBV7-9	TGTGCCAGCAGCTTAGGGACAGAAGCCTATGGCTACACCTTC	CASSLGTEAYGYTF
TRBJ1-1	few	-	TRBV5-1	TGCGCCAGCCAACAGGCAGGGAACACTGAAGCTTTCTTT	CASQQAGNTEAFF
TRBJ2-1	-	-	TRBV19	TGTGCCAGTAGTATAGGACTAACCCTCGGTGAGCAGTTCTTC	CASSIGLTLGEQFF
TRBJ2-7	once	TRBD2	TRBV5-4	TGTGCCAGCAGTTTCGGACTAGCGGGCACCTACGAGCAGTACTTC	CASSFGLAGTYEQYF
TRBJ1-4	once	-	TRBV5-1	TGCGCCAGCAGCTTGGCACCAGGGACTAATGAAAAACTGTTTTTT	CASSLAPGTNEKLFF
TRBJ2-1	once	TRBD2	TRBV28	TGTGCCAGCAGGACCCTAGCGGGAGTCAACAATGAGCAGTTCTTC	CASRTLAGVNNEQFF
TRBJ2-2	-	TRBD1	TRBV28	TGTGCCAGCAGTTTATGGGCGACAGGGGGCGGGGGCACCGGGGAGCTGTTTTTT	CASSLWATGGGGTGELFF
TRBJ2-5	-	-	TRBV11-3	TGTGCCAGCAGCTTGGGGCGCCCCGAAGGGGAGACCCAGTACTTC	CASSLGRPEGETQYF
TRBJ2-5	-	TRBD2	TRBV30	TGTGCCTGGAACTTTGGGCTAGCGGAAGAGACCCAGTACTTC	CAWNFGLAEETQYF
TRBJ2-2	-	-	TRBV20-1	TGCAGTGCTAGTGAAGGGGCCGGGGAGCTGTTTTTT	CSASEGAGELFF
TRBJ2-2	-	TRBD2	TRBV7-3	TGTGCCAGCAGCTCCCCCCGGGCGGGAGTCACCGGGGAGCTGTTTTTT	CASSSPRAGVTGELFF
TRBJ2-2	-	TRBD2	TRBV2	TGTGCCAGCAAGGTGCGGGAGGGCGAAGGGGAGCTGTTTTTT	CASKVREGEGELFF
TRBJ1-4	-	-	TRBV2	TGTGCCAGCAGTGACCCAGGACTCGTACTGTTTTTT	CASSDPGLVLFF
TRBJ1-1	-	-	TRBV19	TGTGCCAGTACCAGTACCAGGGTGGGCACTGAAGCTTTCTTT	CASTSTRVGTEAFF
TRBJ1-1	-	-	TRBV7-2	TGTGCCAGCAGCTTAGTTCGGGGGGGGAGCACTGAAGCTTTCTTT	CASSLVRGGSTEAFF
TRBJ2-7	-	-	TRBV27	TGTGCCAGCAGTTGGAGGGGCCGGGAGTACGAGCAGTACTTC	CASSWRGREYEQYF
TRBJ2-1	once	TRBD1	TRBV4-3	TGCGCCAGCAGCCAAGACACCCCGGGACAGGGGTCCTACAATGAGCAGTTCTTC	CASSQDTPGQGSYNEQFF
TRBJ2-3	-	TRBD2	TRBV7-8	TGTGCCAGCAGCTTTCTCCCCGGGGGGATTAGCACAGATACGCAGTATTTT	CASSFLPGGISTDTQYF
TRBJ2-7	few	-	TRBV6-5	TGTGCCAGCAGTTACACACCCTCCTACGAGCAGTACTTC	CASSYTPSYEQYF
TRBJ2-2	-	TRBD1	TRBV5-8	TGTGCCAGCAGCCGGGACAGGAACACCGGGGAGCTGTTTTTT	CASSRDRNTGELFF
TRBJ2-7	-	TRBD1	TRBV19	TGTGCCAGTAGCCGACAGGGCTTAGACCACGAGCAGTACTTC	CASSRQGLDHEQYF
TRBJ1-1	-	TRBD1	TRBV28	TGTGCCAGCAGTTCCCGAGACAGGGGGCGGGTGGACACTGAAGCTTTCTTT	CASSSRDRGRVDTEAFF
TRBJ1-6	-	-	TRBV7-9	TGTGCCAGCAGCTTAGATGGCAGGAATTCACCCCTCCACTTT	CASSLDGRNSPLHF
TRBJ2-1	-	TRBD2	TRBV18	TGTGCCAGCTCACCACCGACTAGCGGGAGCAGTGAGCAGTTCTTC	CASSPPTSGSSEQFF
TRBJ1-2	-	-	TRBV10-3	TGTGCCATCAGTGAGTCGGGGTTTATGGGGCACCCCAACTATGGCTACACCTTC	CAISESGFMGHPNYGYTF
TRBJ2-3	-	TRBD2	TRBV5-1	TGCGCCAGCAGGGGAGGGCCGGGAGCAGATACGCAGTATTTT	CASRGGPGADTQYF